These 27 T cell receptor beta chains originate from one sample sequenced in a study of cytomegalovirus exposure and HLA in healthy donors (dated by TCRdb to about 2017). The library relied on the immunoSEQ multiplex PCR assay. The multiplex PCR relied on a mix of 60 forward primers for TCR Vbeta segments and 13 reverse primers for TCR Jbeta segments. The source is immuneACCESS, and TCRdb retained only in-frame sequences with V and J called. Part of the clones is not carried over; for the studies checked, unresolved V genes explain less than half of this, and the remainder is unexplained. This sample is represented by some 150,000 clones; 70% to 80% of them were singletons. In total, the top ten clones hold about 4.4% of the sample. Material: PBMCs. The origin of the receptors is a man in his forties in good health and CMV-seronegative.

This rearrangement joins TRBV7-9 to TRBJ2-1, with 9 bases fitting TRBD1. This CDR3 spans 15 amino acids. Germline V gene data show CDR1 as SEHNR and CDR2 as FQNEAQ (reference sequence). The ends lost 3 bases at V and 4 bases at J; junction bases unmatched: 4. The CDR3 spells CASSFPDRGYNEQFF. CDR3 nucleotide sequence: TGTGCCAGCAGCTTCCCCGACAGGGGGTACAATGAGCAGTTCTTC.

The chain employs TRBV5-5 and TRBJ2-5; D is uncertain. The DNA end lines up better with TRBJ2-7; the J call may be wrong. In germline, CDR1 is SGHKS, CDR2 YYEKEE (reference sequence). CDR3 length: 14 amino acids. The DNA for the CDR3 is TGTGCCAGCAGCTCCCCGGGTAGATCCTACGAGCAGTACTTC. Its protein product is CASSSPGRSYEQYF.

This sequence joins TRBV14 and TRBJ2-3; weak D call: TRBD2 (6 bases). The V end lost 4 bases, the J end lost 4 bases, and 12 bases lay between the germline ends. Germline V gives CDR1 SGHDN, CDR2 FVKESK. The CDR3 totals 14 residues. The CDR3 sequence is CASSPRLVPDTQYF. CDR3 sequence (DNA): TGTGCCAGCAGCCCCCGACTAGTCCCAGATACGCAGTATTTT.

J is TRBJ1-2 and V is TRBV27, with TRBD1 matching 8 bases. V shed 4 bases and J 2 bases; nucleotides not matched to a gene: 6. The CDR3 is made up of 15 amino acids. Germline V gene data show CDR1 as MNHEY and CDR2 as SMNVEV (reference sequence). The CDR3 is CASSWTGNRNYGYTF. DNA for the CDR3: TGTGCCAGCAGTTGGACAGGGAATAGGAACTATGGCTACACCTTC.

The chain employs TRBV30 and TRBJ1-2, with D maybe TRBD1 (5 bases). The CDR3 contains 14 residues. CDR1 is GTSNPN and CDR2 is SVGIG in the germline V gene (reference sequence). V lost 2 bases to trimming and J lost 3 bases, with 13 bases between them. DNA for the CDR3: TGTGCCTGGAGTCCTACAGGAAACTACTATGGCTACACCTTC. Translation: CAWSPTGNYYGYTF. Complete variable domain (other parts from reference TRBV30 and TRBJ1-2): SQTIHQWPATLVQPVGSPLSLECTVEGTSNPNLYWYRQAAGRGLQLLFYSVGIGQISSEVPQNLSASRPQDRQFILSSKKLLLSDSGFYLCAWSPTGNYYGYTFGSGTRLTVV.

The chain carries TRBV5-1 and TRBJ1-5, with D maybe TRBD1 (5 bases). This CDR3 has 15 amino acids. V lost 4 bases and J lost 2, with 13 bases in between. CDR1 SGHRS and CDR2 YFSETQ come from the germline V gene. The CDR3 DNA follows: TGCGCCAGCAGCCCGGCGGGGGGTGGCAATCAGCCCCAGCATTTT. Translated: CASSPAGGGNQPQHF.

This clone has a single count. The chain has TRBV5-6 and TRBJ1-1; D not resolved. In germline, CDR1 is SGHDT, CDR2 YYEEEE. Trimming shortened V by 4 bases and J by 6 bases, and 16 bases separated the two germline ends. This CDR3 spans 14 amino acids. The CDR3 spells CASSPYLGPAEAFF. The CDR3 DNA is TGTGCCAGCAGCCCTTACCTAGGTCCGGCTGAAGCTTTCTTT.

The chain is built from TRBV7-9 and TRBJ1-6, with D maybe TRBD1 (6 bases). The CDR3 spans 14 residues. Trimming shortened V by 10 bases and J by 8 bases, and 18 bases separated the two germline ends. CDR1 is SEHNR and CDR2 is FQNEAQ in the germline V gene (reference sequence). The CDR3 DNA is TGTGCCATCCCCCCGCAGGGGTCCGATTCACCCCTCCACTTT. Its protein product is CAIPPQGSDSPLHF.

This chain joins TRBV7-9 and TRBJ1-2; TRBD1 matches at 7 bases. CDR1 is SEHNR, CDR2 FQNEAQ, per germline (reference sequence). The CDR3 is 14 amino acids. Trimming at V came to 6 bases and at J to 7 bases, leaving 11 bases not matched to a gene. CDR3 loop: CASSPGQESGGYTF. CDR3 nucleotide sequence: TGTGCCAGCAGTCCCGGACAGGAGTCGGGTGGCTACACCTTC.

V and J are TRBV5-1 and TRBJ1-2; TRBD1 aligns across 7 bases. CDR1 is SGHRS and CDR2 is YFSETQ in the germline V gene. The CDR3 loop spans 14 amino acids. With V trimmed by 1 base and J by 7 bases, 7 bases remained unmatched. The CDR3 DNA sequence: TGCGCCAGCAGCTTGTCGACAGGGTTAGGTGGCTACACCTTC. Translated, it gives CASSLSTGLGGYTF. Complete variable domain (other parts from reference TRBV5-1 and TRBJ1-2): KAGVTQTPRYLIKTRGQQVTLSCSPISGHRSVSWYQQTPGQGLQFLFEYFSETQRNKGNFPGRFSGRQFSNSRSEMNVSTLELGDSALYLCASSLSTGLGGYTFGSGTRLTVV.

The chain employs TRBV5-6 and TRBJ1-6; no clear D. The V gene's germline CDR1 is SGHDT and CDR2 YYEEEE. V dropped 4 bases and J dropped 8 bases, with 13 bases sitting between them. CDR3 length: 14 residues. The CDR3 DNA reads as TGTGCCAGCAGCCTTTCATGGAGGGATTCACCCCTCCACTTT. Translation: CASSLSWRDSPLHF.

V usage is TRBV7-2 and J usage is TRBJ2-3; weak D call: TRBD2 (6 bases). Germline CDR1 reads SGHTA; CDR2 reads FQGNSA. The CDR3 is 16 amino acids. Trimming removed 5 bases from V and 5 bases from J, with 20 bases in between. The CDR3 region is CASSMPGLRRVDTQYF. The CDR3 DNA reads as TGTGCCAGCAGCATGCCCGGGCTCAGGAGGGTAGATACGCAGTATTTT.

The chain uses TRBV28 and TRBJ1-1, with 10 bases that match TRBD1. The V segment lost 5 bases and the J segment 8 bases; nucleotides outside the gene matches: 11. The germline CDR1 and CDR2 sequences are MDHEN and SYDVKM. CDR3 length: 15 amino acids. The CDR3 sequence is CASSGPGQGFAEAFF. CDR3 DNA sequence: TGTGCCAGCAGTGGGCCGGGACAGGGGTTTGCAGAAGCTTTCTTT.

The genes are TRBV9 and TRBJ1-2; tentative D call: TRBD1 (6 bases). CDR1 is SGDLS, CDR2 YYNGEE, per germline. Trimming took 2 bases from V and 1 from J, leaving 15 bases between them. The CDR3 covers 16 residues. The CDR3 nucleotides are TGTGCCAGCAGCGTTAGACAGGTGTTGGGTAACTATGGCTACACCTTC. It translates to CASSVRQVLGNYGYTF.

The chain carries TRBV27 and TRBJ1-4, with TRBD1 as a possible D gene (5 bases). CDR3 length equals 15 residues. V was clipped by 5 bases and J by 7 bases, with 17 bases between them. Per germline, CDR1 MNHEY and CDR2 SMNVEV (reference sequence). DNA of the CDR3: TGTGCCAGCAGTCCCCGGCGGCAGGGAAGTGAAAAACTGTTTTTT. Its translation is CASSPRRQGSEKLFF.

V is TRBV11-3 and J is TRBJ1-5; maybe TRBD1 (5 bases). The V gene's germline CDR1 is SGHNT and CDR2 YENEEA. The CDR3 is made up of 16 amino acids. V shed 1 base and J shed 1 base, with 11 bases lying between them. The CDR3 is CASSLVGRVSNQPQHF. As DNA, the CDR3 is TGTGCCAGCAGCTTAGTTGGCAGGGTCAGCAATCAGCCCCAGCATTTT.

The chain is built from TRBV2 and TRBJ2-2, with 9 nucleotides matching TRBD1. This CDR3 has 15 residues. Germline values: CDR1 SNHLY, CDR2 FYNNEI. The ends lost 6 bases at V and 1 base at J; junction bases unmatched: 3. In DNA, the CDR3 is TGTGCCAGCAGGGCGGGACAGGGGAACACCGGGGAGCTGTTTTTT. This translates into CASRAGQGNTGELFF. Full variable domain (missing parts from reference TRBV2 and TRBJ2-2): EPEVTQTPSHQVTQMGQEVILRCVPISNHLYFYWYRQILGQKVEFLVSFYNNEISEKSEIFDDQFSVERPDGSNFTLKIRSTKLEDSAMYFCASRAGQGNTGELFFGEGSRLTVL.

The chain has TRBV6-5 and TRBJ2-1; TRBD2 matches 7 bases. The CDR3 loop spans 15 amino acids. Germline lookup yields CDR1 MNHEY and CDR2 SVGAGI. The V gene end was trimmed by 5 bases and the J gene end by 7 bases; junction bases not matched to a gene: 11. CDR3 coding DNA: TGTGCCAGCAGTCCCTATTGGGGCGGGGGTAATGAGCAGTTCTTC. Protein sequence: CASSPYWGGGNEQFF.

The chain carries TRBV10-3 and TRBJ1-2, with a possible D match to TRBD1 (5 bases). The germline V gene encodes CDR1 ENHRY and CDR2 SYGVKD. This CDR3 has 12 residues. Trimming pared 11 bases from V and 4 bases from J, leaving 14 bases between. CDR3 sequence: CAALRGSYGYTF. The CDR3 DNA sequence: TGTGCCGCTCTACGGGGGTCCTATGGCTACACCTTC.

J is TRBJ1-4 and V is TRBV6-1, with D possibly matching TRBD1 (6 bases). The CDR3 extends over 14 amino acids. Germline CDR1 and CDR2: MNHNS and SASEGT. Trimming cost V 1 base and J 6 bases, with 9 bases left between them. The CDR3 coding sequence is TGTGCCAGCAGTGAAGTAGGGGGTTATGAAAAACTGTTTTTT. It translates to CASSEVGGYEKLFF.

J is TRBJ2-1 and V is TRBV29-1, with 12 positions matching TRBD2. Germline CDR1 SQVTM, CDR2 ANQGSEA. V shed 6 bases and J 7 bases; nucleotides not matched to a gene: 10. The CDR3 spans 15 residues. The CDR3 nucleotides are TGCAGCGTACAAGTCAGGCTAGCGGGGGGGAATGAGCAGTTCTTC. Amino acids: CSVQVRLAGGNEQFF.

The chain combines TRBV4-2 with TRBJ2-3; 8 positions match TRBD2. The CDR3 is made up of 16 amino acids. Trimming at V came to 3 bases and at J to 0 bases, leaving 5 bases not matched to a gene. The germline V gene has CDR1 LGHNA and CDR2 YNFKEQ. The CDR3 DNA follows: TGTGCCAGCAGCCATGGAGCGGGGGAGAGCACAGATACGCAGTATTTT. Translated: CASSHGAGESTDTQYF.

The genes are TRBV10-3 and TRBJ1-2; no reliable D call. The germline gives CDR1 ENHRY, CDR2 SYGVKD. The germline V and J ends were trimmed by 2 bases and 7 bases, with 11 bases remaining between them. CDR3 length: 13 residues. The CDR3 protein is CAISEASGVGYTF. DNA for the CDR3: TGTGCCATCAGTGAGGCGTCAGGTGTTGGCTACACCTTC.

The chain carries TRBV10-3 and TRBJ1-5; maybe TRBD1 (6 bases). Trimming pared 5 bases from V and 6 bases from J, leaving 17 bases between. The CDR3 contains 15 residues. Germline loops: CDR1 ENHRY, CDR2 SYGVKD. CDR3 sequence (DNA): TGTGCCATCAGTTCTTTTGGGGGGGGCATTCAGCCCCAGCATTTT. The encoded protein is CAISSFGGGIQPQHF.

In DNA form, the CDR3 reads TGTGCCAGCAGTTACTCGATCGGAGCTGGGGCCAACGTCCTGACTTTC. Its protein product is CASSYSIGAGANVLTF. The chain recombines TRBV6-6 with TRBJ2-6; D unresolved. Trimming removed 0 bases from V and 2 bases from J, with 8 bases in between. This CDR3 has 16 residues. Germline V gene sequence: CDR1 MNHNY, CDR2 SVGAGI (reference sequence).

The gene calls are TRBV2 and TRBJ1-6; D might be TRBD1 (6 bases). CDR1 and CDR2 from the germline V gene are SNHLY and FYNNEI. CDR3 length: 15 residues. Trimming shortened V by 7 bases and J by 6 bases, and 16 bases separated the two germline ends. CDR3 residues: CASIKVGTFNSPLHF. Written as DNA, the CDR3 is TGTGCCAGCATTAAAGTGGGGACATTTAATTCACCCCTCCACTTT. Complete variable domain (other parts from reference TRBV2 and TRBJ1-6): EPEVTQTPSHQVTQMGQEVILRCVPISNHLYFYWYRQILGQKVEFLVSFYNNEISEKSEIFDDQFSVERPDGSNFTLKIRSTKLEDSAMYFCASIKVGTFNSPLHFGNGTRLTVT.

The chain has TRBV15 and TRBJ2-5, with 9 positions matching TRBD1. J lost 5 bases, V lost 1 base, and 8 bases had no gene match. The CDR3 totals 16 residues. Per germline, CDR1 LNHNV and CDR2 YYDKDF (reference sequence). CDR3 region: CATSRVRGTGRETQYF. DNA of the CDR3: TGTGCCACCAGCAGAGTGAGGGGGACAGGGAGGGAGACCCAGTACTTC.